The source of this T cell receptor (beta chain) is a study of OX40 agonist ivuxolimab in advanced cancers. For the study at large: Patients were given ivuxolimab, an antibody that agonizes OX40 (CD134). Study-wide results and caveats: In CD8+ T cells, expanded clones were on average more numerous than in CD4+.

This clone was observed once. As yet, its antigen is unknown. This CDR3 region has 13 residues. Germline loops: CDR1 SGHTA, CDR2 FQGTGA. The V gene lost 5 bases and the J gene lost 2 bases, with 10 bases spanning the gap. The protocol was immunoSEQ multiplex PCR, while the TCRdb copy is restricted to in-frame clones and leaves out a portion. Here the sample spans about 41,000 clones, around 87% being singletons. The chain joins TRBV7-3 to TRBJ2-7, with no clear D. The sequencing here drew on CD4+ or CD8+ T cells sorted from blood, taken in a trial of the OX40 agonist ivuxolimab. The TCR comes from an adult with an advanced solid tumor such as melanoma, head and neck, liver or kidney cancer. CDR3 sequence: CASSTDRAYEQYF. The CDR3 nucleotides are TGTGCCAGCAGCACGGACCGAGCCTACGAGCAGTACTTC.